This entry lists 18 T cell receptor beta chains sequenced from one sample in a study of T cells in Graves' hyperthyroidism and ophthalmopathy. RNA transcripts served as the template for amplifying TCR beta CDR3 regions. The HTBI primer set drove a first-round RT-PCR of the TCR CDR3. TCRdb fed the multiplex PCR reads into MiXCR, producing one record per CDR3 protein. The table has 300,000 to 400,000 distinct CDR3 sequences, approximately 22% seen once. Sequenced input: blood. Receptors were obtained from a woman between 45 and 60 years old with Graves' hyperthyroidism.

This clonotype has only one observation. The rearrangement uses TRBV2 and TRBJ2-2; D unresolved. The germline V and J ends were trimmed by 0 bases and 8 bases, with 13 bases remaining between them. Germline V CDR1 and CDR2: SNHLY, FYNNEI. This CDR3 comprises 15 residues. CDR3 amino acids: CASSEAGKGLGELFF. The CDR3 bases are TGTGCCAGCAGTGAAGCAGGAAAGGGTTTGGGGGAGCTGTTTTTT.

This chain joins TRBV7-3 and TRBJ2-5; D not certain. Germline assignment: CDR1 SGHTA and CDR2 FQGTGA. The CDR3 consists of 13 residues. The ends were cut back, 5 bases at V and 2 bases at J, with 9 bases in the middle. The CDR3 loop is CASSLWDQETQYF. CDR3 bases: TGTGCCAGCAGCCTTTGGGATCAAGAGACCCAGTACTTC.

The chain is built from TRBV4-1 and TRBJ1-1, with D perhaps matching TRBD1 (5 bases). The V end was cut by 4 bases, the J end by 4 bases, with 13 bases between. The CDR3 length is 14 residues. Germline V CDR1 and CDR2: MGHRA, YSYEKL. The CDR3, as DNA: TGCGCCAGCAGCCGAGGACAAGGCCCCACTGAAGCTTTCTTT. As protein: CASSRGQGPTEAFF.

Many counts were recorded for this clonotype. The chain recombines TRBV7-9 with TRBJ1-1, with unresolved D. CDR1 and CDR2 from the germline V gene are SEHNR and FQNEAQ (reference sequence). V was shortened by 5 bases and J by 2 bases, with 9 bases between the two germline ends. The CDR3 length is 13 residues. The DNA of the CDR3 is TGTGCCAGCAGCCGGAGAATTAACACTGAAGCTTTCTTT. Its translation: CASSRRINTEAFF.

This clonotype was detected ten times or more. The chain employs TRBV7-9 and TRBJ1-2; no clear D gene. The CDR3 sequence is 14 residues long. V lost 5 bases and J lost 6, with 16 bases in between. In germline, CDR1 is SEHNR, CDR2 FQNEAQ (reference sequence). The CDR3 DNA is TGTGCCAGCAGCCCGCCGGTAACCTTCCATGGCTACACCTTC. Its translation is CASSPPVTFHGYTF.

A word on this clonotype: A clone one base away is much larger, so this may be a read error. The CDR3 ends on some other residue instead of the conserved phenylalanine or tryptophan, so this is likely a read error. CDR3 nucleotide sequence: TGTGCCAGCAGCTTTTTGGGACAGAAGAACACTGAAGCTTTCCTT. Translated, it gives CASSFLGQKNTEAFL. The chain combines TRBV7-9 with TRBJ1-1; 7 nucleotides match TRBD1. Germline loops: CDR1 SEHNR, CDR2 FQNEAQ (reference sequence). The V segment lost 3 bases and the J segment 1 base; nucleotides outside the gene matches: 5. The CDR3 consists of 15 residues.

This clonotype was observed a handful of times. The chain carries TRBV15 and TRBJ1-1, with D possibly being TRBD1 (6 bases). Germline lookup yields CDR1 LNHNV and CDR2 YYDKDF (reference sequence). This CDR3 region has 14 residues. Trimming stripped 7 bases from V and 0 bases from J, with 12 bases between. As DNA, the CDR3 is TGTGCCACCAACAGGGAACGCATGAACACTGAAGCTTTCTTT. Amino acids: CATNRERMNTEAFF.

The V and J genes are TRBV9 and TRBJ2-3; D not certain. Trimming left V 2 bases short and J 4 bases short, with 5 bases between. Germline values: CDR1 SGDLS, CDR2 YYNGEE. This CDR3 has 12 residues. The CDR3 is CASSVASDTQYF. CDR3 nucleotides: TGTGCCAGCAGCGTGGCTTCAGATACGCAGTATTTT.

Comments on this clonotype: The junction does not match germline at one end; this may be a read error. The genes are TRBV28 and TRBJ1-2; 7 nucleotides line up with TRBD1. CDR1 is MDHEN and CDR2 is SYDVKM in the germline V gene. This CDR3 spans 13 amino acids. CDR3 amino acids: CTSMQGVYRGYTF. The DNA of the CDR3 is TGTACCAGCATGCAGGGGGTATATAGAGGCTACACCTTC.

In its sample, this clonotype was seen many times. The gene calls are TRBV7-9 and TRBJ1-6, with D possibly being TRBD1 (5 bases). From germline, CDR1 is SEHNR and CDR2 FQNEAQ (reference sequence). V was cut by 3 bases and J by 5 bases, with 8 bases left in between. The CDR3 runs 14 residues. CDR3 DNA: TGTGCCAGCAGCTTCGACAGTCATAATTCACCCCTCCACTTT. Translating gives CASSFDSHNSPLHF.

The chain combines TRBV24-1 with TRBJ1-4; D gene ambiguous. Germline V gene lookup returns CDR1 KGHDR and CDR2 SFDVKD. V dropped 3 bases and J dropped 7 bases, with 17 bases sitting between them. This CDR3 has 16 amino acids. CDR3 coding DNA: TGTGCCACCAGTGATAAAAGTAATTCAGGACGTGAAAAACTGTTTTTT. It is translated as CATSDKSNSGREKLFF.

This clonotype was observed at least ten times. The DNA for the CDR3 is TGTGCCAGCAGCCAATATGCCCGGGCCAAAAACATTCAGTACTTC. Translation: CASSQYARAKNIQYF. The rearrangement links TRBV3-1 to TRBJ2-4, with D uncertain. Per germline, CDR1 LGHDT and CDR2 YNNKEL (reference sequence). V lost 2 bases, J lost 1 base, and 9 bases lay in between. The CDR3 contains 15 residues.

This clonotype was observed at least ten times. This chain joins TRBV28 and TRBJ2-1; 10 nucleotides align to TRBD2. The CDR3 is 14 amino acids. Germline V gene lookup returns CDR1 MDHEN and CDR2 SYDVKM. Trimming cost V 5 bases and J 7 bases; bases outside gene matches: 5. Written as DNA, the CDR3 is TGTGCCAGCAGTCCGGGACTAGCGAGGAATGAGCAGTTCTTC. Translated, it gives CASSPGLARNEQFF.

This clonotype was seen many times. The J gene is TRBJ1-5, the V gene TRBV2; TRBD1 matches 8 bases. The CDR3 is made up of 19 amino acids. CDR1 and CDR2 (germline): SNHLY, FYNNEI. Unmatched junction bases numbered 16, after V lost 6 bases and J lost 0 bases. The CDR3 spells CASRLIGTGRRYSNQPQHF. CDR3 coding DNA: TGTGCCAGCAGATTAATCGGGACAGGACGGCGTTATAGCAATCAGCCCCAGCATTTT.

The V and J genes are TRBV2 and TRBJ1-2, with TRBD1 identical over 8 bases. The CDR3 contains 14 residues. Germline CDR1 and CDR2: SNHLY and FYNNEI. Trimming cost V 5 bases and J 3 bases; bases outside gene matches: 5. The CDR3 reads CASSRTGRDYGYTF. The CDR3 DNA follows: TGTGCCAGCAGTCGGACAGGGAGGGACTATGGCTACACCTTC.

This clonotype was counted at least ten times. The chain joins TRBV28 to TRBJ2-5; possible D gene TRBD2, 6 bases. Germline values: CDR1 MDHEN, CDR2 SYDVKM. V was clipped by 8 bases and J by 7 bases, with 17 bases between them. The CDR3 covers 13 residues. The CDR3 region has the DNA TGTGCCAGCCTTCTGGCGGGACGTGCGACCCAGTACTTC. Its protein is CASLLAGRATQYF.

This clonotype was detected ten times or more. The chain recombines TRBV4-1 with TRBJ1-4, with D perhaps TRBD1 (6 bases). V lost 3 bases and J lost 6, with 17 bases in between. CDR1 and CDR2 (germline): MGHRA, YSYEKL. The CDR3 covers 16 residues. CDR3 nucleotide sequence: TGCGCCAGCAGCCAGGGGCCCGCAGGGGCACATGAAAAACTGTTTTTT. This sequence encodes CASSQGPAGAHEKLFF.

This clonotype was found many times. The rearrangement joins TRBV12-3 or TRBV12-4 to TRBJ2-7; 11 bases agree with TRBD1. The CDR3 consists of 14 residues. V was pared by 7 bases and J by 7 bases, with 9 bases of the junction left unmatched. CDR3 in DNA: TGTGCCAGCACCCCGGACAGGGGGCTGTGGGAGCAGTACTTC. Its translation: CASTPDRGLWEQYF.